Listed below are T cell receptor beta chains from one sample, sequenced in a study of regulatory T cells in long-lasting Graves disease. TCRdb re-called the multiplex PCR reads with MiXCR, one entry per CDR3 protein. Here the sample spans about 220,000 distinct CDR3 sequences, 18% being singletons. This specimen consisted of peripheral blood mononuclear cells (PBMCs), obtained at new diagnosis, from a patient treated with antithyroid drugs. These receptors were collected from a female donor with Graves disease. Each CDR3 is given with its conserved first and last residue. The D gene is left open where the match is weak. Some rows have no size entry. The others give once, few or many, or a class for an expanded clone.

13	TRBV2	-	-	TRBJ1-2	CASCRGRFYGYTF	TGTGCCAGCTGCCGAGGACGGTTCTATGGCTACACCTTC
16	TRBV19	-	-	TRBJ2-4	CASSRFQGLAKNIQYF	TGTGCCAGTAGTCGGTTTCAGGGCCTAGCCAAAAACATTCAGTACTTC
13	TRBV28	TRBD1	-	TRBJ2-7	CASQTGGEYEQYF	TGTGCCAGCCAGACAGGGGGCGAATACGAGCAGTACTTC
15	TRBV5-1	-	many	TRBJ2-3	CASSLGPGDTDTQYF	TGCGCCAGCAGCTTGGGTCCGGGAGACACAGATACGCAGTATTTT
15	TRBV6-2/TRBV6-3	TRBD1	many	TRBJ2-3	CASSELDRGRDTQYF	TGTGCCAGCAGTGAACTGGACAGGGGGCGGGATACGCAGTATTTT
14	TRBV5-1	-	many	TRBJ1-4	CASSLDREREKLFF	TGCGCCAGCAGCTTGGACAGGGAACGCGAAAAACTGTTTTTT
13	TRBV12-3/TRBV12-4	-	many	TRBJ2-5	CASSLWGAGTQYF	TGTGCCAGCAGTTTGTGGGGGGCCGGGACCCAGTACTTC
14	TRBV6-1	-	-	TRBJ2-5	CASRPGGREETQYF	TGTGCCAGCAGGCCCGGTGGCAGGGAGGAGACCCAGTACTTC
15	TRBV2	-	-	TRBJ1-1	CASSPFFVGNTEAFF	TGTGCCAGCAGTCCCTTTTTTGTAGGGAACACTGAAGCTTTCTTT
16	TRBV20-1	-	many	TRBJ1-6	CSAREVGGVYNSPLHF	TGCAGTGCTAGAGAGGTCGGGGGCGTCTATAATTCACCCCTCCACTTT
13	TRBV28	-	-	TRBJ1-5	CASSLWSNQPQHF	TGTGCCAGCAGTTTATGGAGCAATCAGCCCCAGCATTTT
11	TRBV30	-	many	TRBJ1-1	CAWSTVSEAFF	TGTGCCTGGAGTACAGTCTCTGAAGCTTTCTTT
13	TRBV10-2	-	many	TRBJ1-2	CASSDRVNYGYTF	TGCGCCAGCAGTGACCGGGTGAACTATGGCTACACCTTC
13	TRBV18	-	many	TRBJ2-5	CASSPALFETQYF	TGTGCCAGCTCACCAGCTCTATTCGAGACCCAGTACTTC
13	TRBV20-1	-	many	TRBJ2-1	CSAYRDVGNEQFF	TGCAGTGCTTATAGGGACGTTGGCAATGAGCAGTTCTTC
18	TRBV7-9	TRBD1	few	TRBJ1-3	CASSFGTGGKHSGNTIYF	TGTGCCAGCAGCTTCGGGACAGGGGGCAAGCACTCTGGAAACACCATATATTTT
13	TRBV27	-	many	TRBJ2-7	CASSLGISYEQYF	TGTGCCAGCAGTTTGGGTATCAGCTACGAGCAGTACTTC
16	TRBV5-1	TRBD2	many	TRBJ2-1	CASSFPSGILDNEQFF	TGCGCCAGCAGCTTCCCTAGCGGGATTCTTGACAATGAGCAGTTCTTC
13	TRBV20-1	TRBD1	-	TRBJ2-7	CSAGQGSFYEQYF	TGCAGTGCCGGACAGGGTAGTTTCTACGAGCAGTACTTC
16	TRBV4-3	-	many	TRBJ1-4	CASSPTPAGNIEKLFF	TGCGCCAGCAGCCCCACTCCGGCAGGGAACATAGAAAAACTGTTTTTT
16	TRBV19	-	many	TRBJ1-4	CASSIVNTAYNEKLFF	TGTGCCAGTAGTATAGTCAATACAGCCTACAATGAAAAACTGTTTTTT
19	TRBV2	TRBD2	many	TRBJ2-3	CASRTRGTSGPTGTDTQYF	TGTGCCAGCAGAACTAGGGGGACTAGCGGCCCCACCGGCACAGATACGCAGTATTTT
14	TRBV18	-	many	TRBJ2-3	CASSPSGYTDTQYF	TGTGCCAGCTCACCCTCCGGCTACACAGATACGCAGTATTTT
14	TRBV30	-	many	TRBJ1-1	CAWSVGILSTEAFF	TGTGCCTGGAGTGTTGGGATTTTGAGCACTGAAGCTTTCTTT
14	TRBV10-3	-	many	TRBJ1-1	CAIREVAMNTEAFF	TGTGCCATCAGGGAAGTGGCCATGAACACTGAAGCTTTCTTT
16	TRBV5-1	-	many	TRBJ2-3	CASSLGRGGSTDTQYF	TGCGCCAGCAGCTTGGGTCGAGGCGGGAGCACAGATACGCAGTATTTT
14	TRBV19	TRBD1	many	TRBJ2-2	CASSGRQGAGELFF	TGTGCCAGTAGTGGCAGGCAGGGGGCCGGGGAGCTGTTTTTT
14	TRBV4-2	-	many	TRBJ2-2	CASSQAENTGELFF	TGTGCCAGCAGCCAAGCGGAGAACACCGGGGAGCTGTTTTTT
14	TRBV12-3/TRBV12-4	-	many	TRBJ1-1	CASERGAANTEAFF	TGTGCCTCAGAACGAGGGGCGGCGAACACTGAAGCTTTCTTT
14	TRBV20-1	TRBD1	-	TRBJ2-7	CSAVTGSSYNEQYF	TGCAGTGCGGTGACAGGGAGCTCCTACAATGAGCAGTACTTC
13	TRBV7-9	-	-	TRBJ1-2	CASSPTRIYGYTF	TGTGCCAGCAGCCCCACAAGGATCTACGGCTACACCTTC
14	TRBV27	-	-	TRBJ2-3	CASSISRTTDTQYF	TGTGCCAGCAGCATCTCGAGGACCACAGATACGCAGTATTTT
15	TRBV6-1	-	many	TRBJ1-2	CASSETTSTLNGYTF	TGTGCCAGCAGTGAAACAACCTCTACCTTGAATGGCTACACCTTC
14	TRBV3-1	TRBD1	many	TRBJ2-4	CASSPQGTKNIQYF	TGTGCCAGCAGCCCACAGGGGACCAAAAACATTCAGTACTTC
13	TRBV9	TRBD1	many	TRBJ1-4	CASSPGTGEKLFF	TGTGCCAGCAGCCCCGGGACAGGAGAAAAACTGTTTTTT
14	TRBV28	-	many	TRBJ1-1	CASTARVLNTEAFF	TGTGCCAGTACGGCCAGGGTCTTGAACACTGAAGCTTTCTTT
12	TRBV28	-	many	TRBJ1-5	CASSLKSQPQHF	TGTGCCAGCAGCCTTAAGTCGCAGCCCCAGCATTTT
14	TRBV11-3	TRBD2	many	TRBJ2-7	CASRAGGGSYEQYF	TGTGCCAGCAGAGCAGGCGGGGGGTCCTACGAGCAGTACTTC
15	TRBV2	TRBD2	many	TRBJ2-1	CASSSGTSSYNEQFF	TGTGCCAGCAGCTCCGGGACTAGCTCCTACAATGAGCAGTTCTTC
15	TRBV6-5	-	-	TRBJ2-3	CASSYSNGGGDTQYF	TGTGCCAGCAGTTACTCGAATGGGGGAGGAGATACGCAGTATTTT
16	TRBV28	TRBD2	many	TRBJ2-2	CASSSTLAGGAGELFF	TGTGCCAGCAGCTCTACCCTAGCGGGGGGCGCCGGGGAGCTGTTTTTT
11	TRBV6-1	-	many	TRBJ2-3	CASGTQGAQYF	TGTGCCAGCGGGACACAGGGAGCGCAGTATTTT
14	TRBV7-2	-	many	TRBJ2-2	CASSLVLNTGELFF	TGTGCCAGCAGCTTAGTCCTCAACACCGGGGAGCTGTTTTTT
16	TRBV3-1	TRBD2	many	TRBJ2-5	CASSLNLAGVGETQYF	TGTGCCAGCAGCCTGAACCTGGCGGGAGTTGGGGAGACCCAGTACTTC
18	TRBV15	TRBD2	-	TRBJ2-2	CATSPGLAGAANTGELFF	TGTGCCACCAGCCCCGGACTAGCGGGAGCCGCGAACACCGGGGAGCTGTTTTTT
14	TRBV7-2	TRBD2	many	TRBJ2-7	CASSLGLAFHEQYF	TGTGCCAGCAGCTTAGGACTAGCGTTCCACGAGCAGTACTTC
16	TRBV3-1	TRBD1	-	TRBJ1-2	CASSQGTGDVNYGYTF	TGTGCCAGCAGCCAAGGGACAGGGGACGTAAACTATGGCTACACCTTC
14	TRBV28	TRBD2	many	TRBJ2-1	CASSPGTSLYEQFF	TGTGCCAGCAGCCCCGGGACTAGTCTCTATGAGCAGTTCTTC
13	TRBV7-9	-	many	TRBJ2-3	CASRSAWADTQYF	TGTGCCAGCAGATCGGCTTGGGCAGATACGCAGTATTTT
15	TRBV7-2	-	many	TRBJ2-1	CASSTSRSSYNEQFF	TGTGCCAGCAGCACCTCTAGGAGCTCCTACAATGAGCAGTTCTTC
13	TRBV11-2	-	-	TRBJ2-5	CASSFAAGSTQYF	TGTGCCAGCAGCTTCGCAGCGGGTTCGACCCAGTACTTC
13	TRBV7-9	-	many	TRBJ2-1	CASSLLAMNEQFF	TGTGCCAGCAGCTTACTGGCGATGAATGAGCAGTTCTTC
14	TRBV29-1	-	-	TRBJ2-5	CSGGSRTAKETQYF	TGCAGCGGGGGTAGCCGGACAGCAAAAGAGACCCAGTACTTC
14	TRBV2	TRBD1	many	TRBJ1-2	CASSTQGAPGGYTF	TGTGCCAGCAGTACCCAGGGGGCGCCGGGTGGCTACACCTTC
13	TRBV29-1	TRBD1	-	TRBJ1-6	CSVATGRDSPLHF	TGCAGCGTGGCGACAGGGAGAGATTCACCCCTCCACTTT